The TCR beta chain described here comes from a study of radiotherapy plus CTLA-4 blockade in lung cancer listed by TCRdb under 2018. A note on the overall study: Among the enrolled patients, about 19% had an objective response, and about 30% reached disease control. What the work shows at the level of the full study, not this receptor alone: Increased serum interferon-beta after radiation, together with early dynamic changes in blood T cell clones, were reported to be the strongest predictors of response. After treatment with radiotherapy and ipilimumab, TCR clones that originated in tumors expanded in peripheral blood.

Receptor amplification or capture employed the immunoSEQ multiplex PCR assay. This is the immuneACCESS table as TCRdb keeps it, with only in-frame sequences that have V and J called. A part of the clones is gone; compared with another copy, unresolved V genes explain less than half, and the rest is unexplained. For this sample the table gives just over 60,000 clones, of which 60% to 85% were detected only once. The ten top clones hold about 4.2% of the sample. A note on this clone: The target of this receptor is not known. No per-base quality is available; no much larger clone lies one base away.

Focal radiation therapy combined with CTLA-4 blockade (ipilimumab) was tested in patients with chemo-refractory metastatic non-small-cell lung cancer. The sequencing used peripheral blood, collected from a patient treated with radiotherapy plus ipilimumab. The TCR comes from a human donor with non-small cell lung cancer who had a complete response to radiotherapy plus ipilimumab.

Here the CDR3 is given as CASQSSYNSPLHF. The nucleotide sequence is given as TGTGCCTCCCAGAGCTCCTATAATTCACCCCTCCACTTT. The V gene is TRBV9 and the J gene is TRBJ1-6, with the D gene call left open. V is pared back by 10 bases and J by 0 bases, with 8 bases lying between the germline termini. The CDR3 numbers 13 residues from cysteine through phenylalanine. CDR3 DNA only is kept here, 39 bases in frame from base 1. The germline V gene provides CDR1 SGDLS and CDR2 YYNGEE.